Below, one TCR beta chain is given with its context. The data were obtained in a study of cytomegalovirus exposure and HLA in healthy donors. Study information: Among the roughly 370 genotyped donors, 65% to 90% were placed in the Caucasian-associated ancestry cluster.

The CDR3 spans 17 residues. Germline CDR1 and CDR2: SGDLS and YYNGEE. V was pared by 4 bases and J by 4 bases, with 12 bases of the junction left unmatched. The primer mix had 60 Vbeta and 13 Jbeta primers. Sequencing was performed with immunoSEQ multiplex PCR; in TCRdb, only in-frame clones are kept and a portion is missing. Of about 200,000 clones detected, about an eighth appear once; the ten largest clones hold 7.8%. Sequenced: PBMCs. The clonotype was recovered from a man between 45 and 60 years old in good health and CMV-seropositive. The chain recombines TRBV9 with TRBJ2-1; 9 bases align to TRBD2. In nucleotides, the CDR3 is TGTGCCAGCAGCCCTTCCGGAGCGGGGGGCCGGTACAATGAGCAGTTCTTC. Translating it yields CASSPSGAGGRYNEQFF.